The 32 T cell receptor beta chains below come from one sample, sequenced in a study of identical twins. MiXCR was run by TCRdb on the 5' RACE reads, yielding one entry per CDR3 protein. The table shows around 250,000 distinct CDR3 sequences, with about 9% occurring only once. These data also featured in a second study, about yellow fever vaccine responses in identical twins.

Sequenced input: CD8+ T cells sorted from blood. These receptors came from a woman in her late teens or twenties in good health.

This clonotype was recorded at least ten times. V and J are TRBV9 and TRBJ1-3; no definite D call. V was pared by 1 base and J by 1 base, with 9 bases between. The CDR3 covers 15 residues. Germline loops: CDR1 SGDLS, CDR2 YYNGEE. DNA for the CDR3: TGTGCCAGCAGCGTACTAGCAGGATCTGGAAACACCATATATTTT. Amino acids: CASSVLAGSGNTIYF. The full variable domain, with the rest looked up from reference TRBV9 and TRBJ1-3, is DSGVTQTPKHLITATGQRVTLRCSPRSGDLSVYWYQQSLDQGLQFLIQYYNGEERAKGNILERFSAQQFPDLHSELNLSSLELGDSALYFCASSVLAGSGNTIYFGEGSWLTVV.

The chain employs TRBV11-2 and TRBJ1-1; D remains ambiguous. V lost 2 bases and J 0 bases, leaving 7 bases between the germline ends. Germline CDR1 is SGHAT and CDR2 is FQNNGV. This CDR3 spans 14 amino acids. The CDR3 loop reads CASSLSGLNTEAFF. DNA of the CDR3: TGTGCCAGCAGCTTATCCGGGTTGAACACTGAAGCTTTCTTT. The full variable domain, in which reference TRBV11-2 and TRBJ1-1 provide the parts outside the CDR3, is EAGVAQSPRYKIIEKRQSVAFWCNPISGHATLYWYQQILGQGPKLLIQFQNNGVVDDSQLPKDRFSAERLKGVDSTLKIQPAKLEDSAVYLCASSLSGLNTEAFFGQGTRLTVV.

This clonotype was recorded at least ten times. The chain employs TRBV20-1 and TRBJ1-2; tentatively, D is TRBD1 (6 bases). CDR3 length: 14 residues. Deletions cut 1 base from V and 5 bases from J, with 14 bases between. Germline CDR1 reads DFQATT; CDR2 reads SNEGSKA (reference sequence). This CDR3 is CSARVQGVSYGYTF. In DNA form, the CDR3 reads TGCAGTGCTAGAGTACAGGGAGTTAGTTATGGCTACACCTTC.

This chain connects TRBV7-2 to TRBJ2-3, with D possibly matching TRBD2 (5 bases). Germline-derived CDR1 and CDR2 are SGHTA and FQGNSA. The CDR3 sequence is 15 residues long. Trimming shortened V by 1 base and J by 2 bases, and 10 bases separated the two germline ends. CDR3 in amino acids: CASSLGIGNTDTQYF. Here the CDR3 DNA reads TGTGCCAGCAGCTTAGGGATCGGGAACACAGATACGCAGTATTTT.

As regards this clonotype: Sequence at one end of the junction differs from germline and may be a read error. This chain joins TRBV9 and TRBJ2-1; D not resolved. The CDR3 length is 9 residues. Germline V gene data show CDR1 as SGDLS and CDR2 as YYNGEE. Here the CDR3 reads CASSADLVF. For the CDR3, the DNA is TGTGCCAGCAGCGCCGATCTGGTCTTC.

V is TRBV5-5 and J is TRBJ2-5, with 13 bases fitting TRBD2. With V trimmed by 3 bases and J by 5 bases, 7 bases remained unmatched. Germline CDR1 is SGHKS and CDR2 is YYEKEE (reference sequence). This CDR3 spans 16 amino acids. The CDR3 reads CASSYRLAGGPETQYF. CDR3 bases: TGTGCCAGCAGCTACCGACTAGCGGGAGGCCCGGAGACCCAGTACTTC.

This clonotype was recorded many times. The chain couples TRBV4-3 to TRBJ2-7; D may match TRBD1 or TRBD2 (5 bases each). The CDR3 spans 17 residues. V lost 0 bases to trimming and J lost 0 bases, with 15 bases between them. The germline gives CDR1 LGHNA, CDR2 YSLEER. CDR3 amino acids: CASSQDRHGTSSYEQYF. The CDR3 nucleotides are TGCGCCAGCAGCCAAGATCGACACGGGACGAGCTCCTACGAGCAGTACTTC.

In this sample, this clonotype turned up a few times. The J gene is TRBJ2-1, the V gene TRBV11-2, with TRBD2 matching over 10 bases. Per the germline V gene, CDR1 is SGHAT and CDR2 is FQNNGV. This CDR3 spans 16 amino acids. After removal of 5 bases from V and 4 bases from J, the junction contained 8 bases not matched to a gene. CDR3 nucleotides: TGTGCCAGCAGCGTAACTAGCGGGGTGGGGTACAATGAGCAGTTCTTC. Protein sequence: CASSVTSGVGYNEQFF.

The V and J genes are TRBV28 and TRBJ1-1; D is uncertain. V dropped 5 bases and J dropped 0 bases, with 13 bases sitting between them. CDR3 length: 15 residues. Looked up from germline, CDR1 is MDHEN and CDR2 is SYDVKM. This chain's CDR3 is CASSLYTEVNTEAFF. As DNA, the CDR3 is TGTGCCAGCAGTCTATACACAGAAGTGAACACTGAAGCTTTCTTT.

The chain recombines TRBV11-2 with TRBJ2-3; TRBD2 aligns across 9 bases. The trim removed 1 base at V and 1 base at J, leaving 18 bases unmatched. This CDR3 is 21 amino acids long. Germline-derived CDR1 and CDR2 are SGHAT and FQNNGV. DNA of the CDR3: TGTGCCAGCAGCTTAGGTGAAGAGACAACAGCGGGAGGCTGGGGCACAGATACGCAGTATTTT. This translates into CASSLGEETTAGGWGTDTQYF.

The rearrangement links TRBV27 to TRBJ2-2; D perhaps matches TRBD1 (6 bases). The CDR3 consists of 15 residues. V was shortened by 1 base and J by 4 bases, with 10 bases between the two germline ends. Germline-derived CDR1 and CDR2 are MNHEY and SMNVEV (reference sequence). Here the CDR3 DNA reads TGTGCCAGCAGTTTATACAGGGACCTCACCGGGGAGCTGTTTTTT. Translated, it gives CASSLYRDLTGELFF.

For the CDR3, the DNA is TGTGCCAGCAGTTCGACTAGCGGGAGGGCTGGTTGGACAGATACGCAGTATTTT. This gives the protein CASSSTSGRAGWTDTQYF. The J gene is TRBJ2-3, the V gene TRBV12-3 or TRBV12-4; 14 bases are shared with TRBD2. This CDR3 is 18 amino acids long. V lost 4 bases to trimming and J lost 3 bases; unmatched junction nucleotides: 9.

The gene calls are TRBV12-3 or TRBV12-4 and TRBJ2-7; possible D gene TRBD1, 6 bases. V gave up 6 bases and J gave up 2 bases, with 20 bases separating them. The CDR3 is 16 residues long. CDR3 sequence (DNA): TGTGCCAGCAGCGAACGACAGGCTCCTCTTACCTACGAGCAGTACTTC. Its translation: CASSERQAPLTYEQYF.

The chain has TRBV27 and TRBJ2-1, with D possibly being TRBD1 (6 bases). With 3 bases removed from V and 4 bases from J, the gap between germline ends came to 13 bases. The CDR3 length is 15 residues. CDR1 and CDR2 (germline): MNHEY, SMNVEV (reference sequence). For the CDR3, the DNA is TGTGCCAGCAGTTTGGGACAAGCTACTTACAATGAGCAGTTCTTC. Its protein is CASSLGQATYNEQFF.

The chain recombines TRBV20-1 with TRBJ1-2; TRBD1 is a possible D gene (6 bases). This CDR3 spans 13 amino acids. Between the trimmed V and J ends, which lost 4 bases and 1 base, there was a span of 10 bases. The germline V gene encodes CDR1 DFQATT and CDR2 SNEGSKA (reference sequence). This CDR3 is CSATGTSNYGYTF. CDR3 nucleotides: TGCAGTGCTACGGGGACAAGTAACTATGGCTACACCTTC.

This clonotype was detected only a few times. V gene TRBV20-1 combines with J gene TRBJ2-5, with a possible D match to TRBD1 (6 bases). V was trimmed by 0 bases and J by 1 base, leaving 15 bases between them. Germline lookup yields CDR1 DFQATT and CDR2 SNEGSKA (reference sequence). The CDR3 length is 16 residues. CDR3 nucleotides: TGCAGTGCTAGAGATAGGGCAGGGGCAAGCCAAGAGACCCAGTACTTC. It translates to CSARDRAGASQETQYF.

This clonotype was counted only a few times. The rearrangement links TRBV20-1 to TRBJ1-5; 10 bases agree with TRBD1. J was trimmed by 5 bases and V by 7 bases; bases with no gene match: 5. This CDR3 is built from 13 residues. The germline V gene has CDR1 DFQATT and CDR2 SNEGSKA (reference sequence). The DNA of the CDR3 is TGCAGTGTTCCGGACAGGGGGGATCAGCCCCAGCATTTT. This codes for CSVPDRGDQPQHF.

This clonotype was detected many times. The chain joins TRBV10-2 to TRBJ2-1, with a tentative D call TRBD2 (6 bases). In germline, CDR1 is WSHSY, CDR2 SAAADI. The CDR3 runs to 11 residues. The V gene lost 5 bases and the J gene lost 10 bases, with 9 bases spanning the gap. The CDR3 nucleotides read TGCGCCAGCAGTCACCGGGAGGAGCAGTTCTTC. Amino acid sequence: CASSHREEQFF.

In nucleotides, the CDR3 is TGCGCCAGCAGCCGCGACAGGGGGCTCTCCTACGAGCAGTACTTC. Protein: CASSRDRGLSYEQYF. The chain recombines TRBV5-1 with TRBJ2-7; 10 bases align to TRBD1. Germline V gives CDR1 SGHRS, CDR2 YFSETQ. This CDR3 is built from 15 residues. The V segment lost 4 bases and the J segment 0 bases; nucleotides outside the gene matches: 4.

V usage is TRBV20-1 and J usage is TRBJ2-2; D remains unclear. The germline V gene has CDR1 DFQATT and CDR2 SNEGSKA (reference sequence). V lost 5 bases, J lost 7 bases, and 8 bases lay in between. CDR3 size: 11 residues. The CDR3 spells CSASFGGELFF. The CDR3 DNA follows: TGCAGTGCTTCGTTCGGCGGGGAGCTGTTTTTT.

This clonotype was observed a few times. The chain is built from TRBV5-1 and TRBJ2-7; the D gene is possibly TRBD2 (5 bases). Deletions cut 5 bases from V and 4 bases from J, with 16 bases between. Per the germline V gene, CDR1 is SGHRS and CDR2 is YFSETQ. The CDR3 spans 14 residues. This chain's CDR3 is CASRVERGYYEQYF. CDR3 DNA: TGCGCCAGCAGAGTCGAACGAGGGTATTACGAGCAGTACTTC.

The chain uses TRBV5-1 and TRBJ1-1, with 9 bases aligning to TRBD1. J gave up 3 bases and V 3 bases, and 3 bases lay outside the gene matches. Germline V gives CDR1 SGHRS, CDR2 YFSETQ. This CDR3 has 14 amino acids. Here the CDR3 reads CASSWDRVDTEAFF. CDR3 nucleotides: TGCGCCAGCAGCTGGGACAGGGTGGACACTGAAGCTTTCTTT.

As DNA, the CDR3 is TGTGCCATCAGCCCGGGACAGGGGGAGGACAATGAGCAGTTCTTC. It is translated as CAISPGQGEDNEQFF. This chain connects TRBV10-3 to TRBJ2-1, with 11 bases fitting TRBD1. Trimming removed 6 bases from V and 5 bases from J; junction bases left unmatched: 6. The CDR3 has 15 residues. Looked up from germline, CDR1 is ENHRY and CDR2 is SYGVKD.

Here the CDR3 DNA reads TGTGCCAGCAGCTCCACAGGGCTCTCTTCGCGGCAGTACTTC. The encoded protein is CASSSTGLSSRQYF. This chain uses TRBV6-2 or TRBV6-3 with TRBJ2-7; TRBD1 is a possible D gene (6 bases). The CDR3 loop spans 14 amino acids. Germline V CDR1 and CDR2: MNHEY, SVGEGT. Trimming left V 6 bases short and J 9 bases short, with 21 bases between.

This clonotype was seen repeatedly, ten times or more. In DNA form, the CDR3 reads TGTGCCAGTAGTATAGATTCGTTTCAGCGGGAGAACAATGAGCAGTTCTTC. This gives the protein CASSIDSFQRENNEQFF. The V and J genes are TRBV19 and TRBJ2-1; 8 positions agree with TRBD2. The germline V gene has CDR1 LNHDA and CDR2 SQIVND (reference sequence). Trimming at V came to 0 bases and at J to 5 bases, leaving 9 bases not matched to a gene. This CDR3 has 17 residues.

This CDR3 is CSASGTPGNSPLHF. The CDR3 coding sequence is TGCAGTGCTAGCGGGACCCCGGGGAATTCACCCCTCCACTTT. This rearrangement joins TRBV20-1 to TRBJ1-6; D is perhaps TRBD1 (5 bases). CDR3 size: 14 residues. Trimming removed 3 bases at V and 7 bases at J, with 13 bases between. CDR1 and CDR2 (germline): DFQATT, SNEGSKA (reference sequence).

The chain joins TRBV20-1 to TRBJ2-7; 9 bases map to TRBD1. This CDR3 comprises 14 residues. The V gene's germline CDR1 is DFQATT and CDR2 SNEGSKA (reference sequence). V trimming: 4 bases; J trimming: 5 bases; junction bases outside the gene matches: 9. DNA for the CDR3: TGCAGTGCTACTGATGGACAGGGGACGAACGAGCAGTACTTC. Translation: CSATDGQGTNEQYF.

This clonotype was detected ten times or more. The chain carries TRBV29-1 and TRBJ2-7; TRBD1 is a possible D gene (6 bases). Trimming left V 3 bases short and J 0 bases short, with 9 bases between. Germline CDR1 SQVTM, CDR2 ANQGSEA. The CDR3 extends over 13 amino acids. Here the CDR3 DNA reads TGCAGCGTTGACGGGGACAACTCCTACGAGCAGTACTTC. It is translated as CSVDGDNSYEQYF.

A few counts support this clonotype. V and J are TRBV2 and TRBJ2-7; possible D gene TRBD1, 5 bases. Per the germline V gene, CDR1 is SNHLY and CDR2 is FYNNEI. This CDR3 has 15 residues. V was trimmed by 1 base and J by 6 bases, leaving 16 bases between them. The DNA for the CDR3 is TGTGCCAGCAGTGAAGGCAGGGTCGCATATTCCGAGCAGTACTTC. Amino acids: CASSEGRVAYSEQYF. Filled out from reference TRBV2 and TRBJ2-7, the complete variable domain reads EPEVTQTPSHQVTQMGQEVILRCVPISNHLYFYWYRQILGQKVEFLVSFYNNEISEKSEIFDDQFSVERPDGSNFTLKIRSTKLEDSAMYFCASSEGRVAYSEQYFGPGTRLTVT.

This clonotype has a count of ten or more. The chain couples TRBV4-3 to TRBJ2-7, with D uncertain. V lost 0 bases and J lost 2, with 11 bases in between. This CDR3 is built from 15 residues. CDR1 LGHNA and CDR2 YSLEER come from the germline V gene. CDR3 nucleotides: TGCGCCAGCAGCCAAGATCGGGCGGAGACCTACGAGCAGTACTTC. Its translation is CASSQDRAETYEQYF.

This clonotype has at least ten counts. The chain uses TRBV27 and TRBJ2-7; the D gene is possibly TRBD1 (5 bases). The length of the CDR3 is 13 residues. V lost 0 bases and J lost 12, with 15 bases in between. Germline V gene data show CDR1 as MNHEY and CDR2 as SMNVEV (reference sequence). CDR3 in DNA: TGTGCCAGCAGTTTATCGGGCAAAGGGGTGGTGTACTTC. This codes for CASSLSGKGVVYF.

The CDR3 loop is CASTTSGANTGELFF. CDR3 DNA sequence: TGTGCCAGCACAACTAGCGGAGCGAACACCGGGGAGCTGTTTTTT. The V call is TRBV2, the J call TRBJ2-2; 8 bases line up with TRBD2. After removal of 7 bases from V and 0 bases from J, the junction contained 4 bases not matched to a gene. Germline V gives CDR1 SNHLY, CDR2 FYNNEI. This CDR3 spans 15 amino acids.